This TCR beta chain was profiled in a study of identical twins. Notes on the study in general: Invariant MAIT and iNKT cells could partly confound zero-insertion analyses.

Template switching added a universal primer site, and cDNA bore unique molecular identifiers. TCRdb re-called the 5' RACE reads through MiXCR, storing one row per CDR3 protein. This table has about 340,000 distinct CDR3 sequences, over 9% appearing once. A remark on this clonotype: Its antigen remains unknown.

Trimming removed 4 bases from V and 5 bases from J, with 9 bases in between. Germline assignment: CDR1 SGHDT and CDR2 YYEEEE. CDR3 length equals 12 residues. This sample was shared with a second study, whose subject was yellow fever vaccine responses in identical twins.

V and J are TRBV5-6 and TRBJ1-2; maybe TRBD1 (6 bases). Sequenced material: CD8+ T cells sorted from blood. The source of this sequence is a woman aged 18-29 years in good health. The CDR3 loop is CASSQGGYGYTF. Here the CDR3 DNA reads TGTGCCAGCAGCCAAGGGGGGTATGGCTACACCTTC.